The source of this T cell receptor (beta chain) is a study of lymphopenia after photon versus proton radiotherapy. Sequencing used immunoSEQ multiplex PCR; TCRdb keeps in-frame clones, though not all of them. The table shows 30,000 to 35,000 clones, with 85% to 90% occurring only once. Details on this clone: Its antigen is currently unknown.

Study outcomes and limitations: Relative stability marked proton patients; photon patients lost diversity and naive cells. After the lymphocyte nadir, photon-treated repertoires showed oligoclonal expansion, especially of CD8+ Temra cells. A bigger post-nadir fall in TCR diversity correlated inversely with survival time in deceased patients. Authors raise, but do not show, better survival with proton therapy.

The length of the CDR3 is 15 residues. V was trimmed by 5 bases and J by 3 bases, leaving 16 bases between them. Per germline, CDR1 SGHTA and CDR2 FQGNSA. The specimen was peripheral blood, collected from a patient treated with proton-based radiotherapy. V and J are TRBV7-2 and TRBJ1-2; D unclear. The TCR originated in a woman aged 70-85 years with pancreatic cancer. Some clones in this sample may be carry-over from other donors' samples. CDR3 sequence reads: CASSPGTGEYYGYTF. Here the CDR3 DNA reads TGTGCCAGCAGCCCAGGTACGGGAGAATACTATGGCTACACCTTC.